The T cell receptor beta chain described here comes from a study of response to subunit inactivated influenza vaccine. V was trimmed by 7 bases and J by 6 bases, leaving 13 bases between them. The CDR3 has 12 residues. Looked up from germline, CDR1 is SGHKS and CDR2 is YYEKEE (reference sequence). TCRdb independently ran MiXCR on the RT-PCR reads; one entry per CDR3 protein. The repertoire includes about 520,000 distinct CDR3 sequences, 25% of them detected once, and approximately 2% sits in the top ten. This sequence was found in a man between 50 and 59 years old who received an inactivated influenza vaccine. The J gene is TRBJ2-5, the V gene TRBV5-5, with D possibly TRBD2 on 5 matching bases. The material was CD4+ T cells sorted from PBMCs, obtained 5 to 6 days after vaccination. CDR3 loop: CASEYVGKTQYF. The CDR3 DNA sequence: TGTGCCAGCGAGTACGTCGGGAAGACCCAGTACTTC. Complete variable domain (other parts from reference TRBV5-5 and TRBJ2-5): DAGVTQSPTHLIKTRGQQVTLRCSPISGHKSVSWYQQVLGQGPQFIFQYYEKEERGRGNFPDRFSARQFPNYSSELNVNALLLGDSALYLCASEYVGKTQYFGPGTRLLVL.